This TCR beta chain was identified in a study of blood T cell repertoires in COVID-19. Study context: The United States, Italy and Spain were the sources of the acute and convalescent COVID-19 samples. Sources were T cells, B-cell-depleted T cells, or PBMCs; the material itself was cDNA or gDNA.

In this sample, this clone turned up once. Source study methods: Nucleated cell counts were estimated from reference gene primer amplification. This table comes from immunoSEQ multiplex PCR, and its TCRdb copy is limited to in-frame clones, with some not included. The V and J calls and clone size come from that table; D and trimming were worked out from the DNA. The sample contains around 59,000 clones, about 87% of which appear only once. Material: peripheral blood. The source of this sequence is a man between 60 and 70 years old with acute or convalescent COVID-19.

CDR3 residues: CASSESRGHTEAFF. CDR3 bases: TGTGCCAGCAGTGAATCCAGGGGGCACACTGAAGCTTTCTTT. J is TRBJ1-1 and V is TRBV25-1; 8 nucleotides line up with TRBD1. Germline V gene sequence: CDR1 MGHDK, CDR2 SYGVNS. The CDR3 runs to 14 residues. J was trimmed by 3 bases and V by 1 base; bases with no gene match: 1.